These 5 T cell receptor beta chains originate from one sample sequenced in a study of blood T cell repertoires in COVID-19. Repertoires were generated with immunoSEQ multiplex PCR, while TCRdb's copy carries only in-frame clones and drops some. The sample shows about 110,000 clones, 70% to 90% of them seen only once. The sequenced sample consisted of peripheral blood. These receptors all stem from a man in his forties with active or convalescent COVID-19.

The chain is built from TRBV19 and TRBJ1-5; 7 bases agree with TRBD1. Per the germline V gene, CDR1 is LNHDA and CDR2 is SQIVND (reference sequence). Trimming took 7 bases from V and 2 from J; bases not matched to a gene: 5. The CDR3 sequence is 14 residues long. The CDR3 spells CASKWTGGNQPQHF. The CDR3 DNA reads as TGTGCCAGTAAATGGACAGGAGGCAATCAGCCCCAGCATTTT.

This clone has a handful of counts. CDR3: CASSPGSSGNTIYF. CDR3 bases: TGTGCCAGCAGCCCGGGCTCCTCTGGAAACACCATATATTTT. This rearrangement joins TRBV6-2 or TRBV6-3 to TRBJ1-3, with D unresolved. The CDR3 spans 14 residues. Trimming took 6 bases from V and 0 from J, leaving 9 bases between them. CDR1 and CDR2 from the germline V gene are MNHEY and SVGEGT.

The sample holds many counts of this clone. The genes are TRBV6-2 or TRBV6-3 and TRBJ2-7, with D maybe TRBD2 (5 bases). The germline V gene encodes CDR1 MNHEY and CDR2 SVGEGT. The CDR3 runs 15 residues. V was clipped by 1 base and J by 2 bases, with 12 bases between them. CDR3: CASSYFLAATYEQYF. The CDR3 bases are TGTGCCAGCAGTTACTTTCTAGCCGCAACCTACGAGCAGTACTTC.

The V call is TRBV19, the J call TRBJ2-5, with D maybe TRBD2 (5 bases). The germline V gene encodes CDR1 LNHDA and CDR2 SQIVND (reference sequence). Trimming removed 6 bases from V and 5 bases from J, with 13 bases in between. The CDR3 totals 13 residues. The CDR3 coding sequence is TGTGCCAGTAGCACTAGAATTTCGGAGACCCAGTACTTC. Encoded protein: CASSTRISETQYF.

CDR3 DNA: TGTGCCACCAGTGAGGGGCCGAGCGGCTACACCTTC. It yields the protein CATSEGPSGYTF. This chain links TRBV24-1 with TRBJ1-2, with D maybe TRBD1 (5 bases). Germline CDR1 and CDR2: KGHDR and SFDVKD. The CDR3 length is 12 residues. V lost 4 bases and J lost 8, with 10 bases in between.